Detailed here is one TCR beta chain. This clonotype has ten or more counts. Its target antigen remains unknown. Base quality data are lacking; no much larger clone is found one base away. Trimming at the junction amounts to 8 bases on V and 4 bases on J, and the germline ends lie 12 bases apart. The CDR3 sequence holds 13 residues, the cysteine and phenylalanine included. Of all the DNA, just the CDR3 is kept, 39 bases in frame from base 1. The CDR1 and CDR2 encoded by the germline V gene are MNHNS and SASEGT. This sample is drawn from a study of prognosis after radiotherapy for stage I lung cancer (dated by TCRdb to the early 2020s). Study-wide context: Between early 2018 and early 2019, around 19 patients with stage I NSCLC were enrolled in Nanjing, China. Among the enrolled patients, 12 to 15 had newly diagnosed primary stage I lung tumors, while several had oligometastatic NSCLC following surgical resection of the primary tumor. Every patient was regarded as medically inoperable, because of comorbidities in around eleven cases and refusal of surgery in over five cases. The cohort included about a dozen men and five to seven women, with a median age of approximately 76 years and a range of roughly 50 to 85 years. Squamous cell carcinoma histology was identified in six or seven patients, and adenocarcinoma histology was identified in twelve patients. Using image-guided IMRT or VMAT, SBRT was delivered in 3 to 5 fractions at a biologically effective dose of at least 100 Gy. No patient received concurrent therapy alongside SBRT. About 20% of the 19 patients developed distant metastases after SBRT, at a median of about seven months; the other 15 showed no significant progression. This study profiled peripheral blood TCR beta repertoires from stage I NSCLC patients before and after stereotactic body radiotherapy and linked the repertoires to distant failure. A total of 40 or so blood samples from roughly 20 patients were sequenced, with one sample obtained before and one obtained after SBRT for each patient. The study at large found these results: TRBV and TRBJ usage frequencies reportedly varied with metastasis status, involving two V genes at baseline and nine V and two J genes after SBRT. Whether the expanded TCR clones were tumor-specific was not determined. Post-SBRT Shannon entropy and its change from baseline were lower in patients who developed distant metastases; baseline Shannon entropy was not associated with metastases. Unique TCR clone counts fell after SBRT (median 10,088 before versus roughly 6,200 after; Wilcoxon paired P=0.011). The study was limited by the small cohort and short follow-up, and independent validation of the study findings is required. None of the reported P values were adjusted for multiple comparisons.

No patient had a history of other malignancies or prior chemotherapy or radiotherapy, and all had node-negative disease on CT and PET/CT. At each of two time points, about 6 milliliters of peripheral venous blood were collected into EDTA tubes. Ficoll-Paque Plus density-gradient centrifugation was used to isolate PBMCs. Right after collection, samples were placed at -80 degrees C and kept there until analysis. Two rounds of multiplex PCR on genomic DNA were used to amplify the TCR beta CDR3 region. In the first PCR round, primers specific to each TRBV and TRBJ gene were used, and the primer sequences were filed in Chinese patent CN105087789A. Universal primers were used in the second PCR round. The Roche High Pure PCR Template Preparation Kit was used to extract genomic DNA from the frozen PBMCs. Libraries were sequenced paired-end with 151 bp reads on an Illumina HiSeq 3000. Per the source publication's procedure: CutAdapt was used to remove raw reads lacking the multiplex PCR primer sequences. Using PEAR, the high-quality paired reads were merged into contigs. MiXCR assigned TRB V, D and J gene segments to each contig by aligning to reference sequences. CDR3 sequences were clustered by base quality and sequence similarity to remove sequencing errors. Diversity was calculated as Shannon entropy divided by the natural log of the number of productive TCR sequences. To get clonality, Shannon entropy was divided by the natural log of the number of unique clonotypes, and that result was subtracted from one. Progression-free survival cut-offs for repertoire metrics were chosen using the Youden index of ROC curves, with analyses run in R 3.5.3. The raw public data were reprocessed by TCRdb itself: fastp quality trimming at Q25, MiXCR clonotype calling, in-frame beta chains only. Entries are consolidated by CDR3 protein sequence, retaining the most common genes and DNA. These V and J calls rely on TCRdb rather than the paper's analysis. This sample comprises under 50,000 distinct CDR3 sequences, roughly a quarter of them detected only once. The top ten clones comprise 25% of the sample.

The sample was PBMCs, taken before or after stereotactic body radiation therapy (not recorded which). Recombination linked TRBV6-1 to TRBJ2-1; the D assignment is uncertain and may be TRBD1 or TRBD2, with 6 bases supporting each. The TCR comes from a donor aged 50 or older with non-small cell lung cancer. The nucleotide sequence reads TGTGCCAGCGATCAGGGGACTTACAATGAGCAGTTCTTC. This gives the protein CASDQGTYNEQFF.